These T cell receptor beta chains were read from a single sample in a study of blood T cell repertoires in COVID-19. Only in-frame clones appear in the TCRdb table, and some are missing; sequencing was by immunoSEQ multiplex PCR. The sample has about half a million clones; 70% to 90% are singletons. The specimen was peripheral blood. These receptors came from a human donor in a cohort sampled during active COVID-19. Both conserved end residues are part of each CDR3. A D gene is named only where the DNA matches it firmly. Not all rows give a size; the values are once, few, many and, for expanded clones, a class.

CDR3,DNA,J,V,size,D,length
CASSLGQGAVYEQYF,TGTGCCAGCAGCTTGGGACAGGGGGCTGTGTACGAGCAGTACTTC,TRBJ2-7,TRBV5-8,.,TRBD1,15
CASSPERAVSYEQYF,TGTGCCAGCAGTCCCGAGAGGGCCGTCTCCTACGAGCAGTACTTC,TRBJ2-7,TRBV28,.,.,15
CAISDSTGNYGYTF,TGTGCCATCAGTGACTCGACAGGAAACTATGGCTACACCTTC,TRBJ1-2,TRBV10-3,.,.,14
CAWSNLDRDNSPLHF,TGTGCCTGGAGTAACCTTGACAGGGATAATTCACCCCTCCACTTT,TRBJ1-6,TRBV30,.,TRBD1,15
CASSRQGYLDTIYF,TGTGCCAGCAGTCGTCAGGGGTATTTGGACACCATATATTTT,TRBJ1-3,TRBV6-5,.,.,14
CASSLALAGAYNEQFF,TGTGCCAGCAGCTTAGCTCTAGCGGGAGCCTACAATGAGCAGTTCTTC,TRBJ2-1,TRBV7-2,.,TRBD2,16
CASSLGRGQLGQETQYF,TGTGCCAGCAGCTTAGGAAGGGGACAACTAGGACAAGAGACCCAGTACTTC,TRBJ2-5,TRBV7-2,.,.,17
CASSGGLAPMITDTQYF,TGTGCCAGCAGCGGGGGACTAGCTCCCATGATCACAGATACGCAGTATTTT,TRBJ2-3,TRBV5-8,.,TRBD2,17
CASVKGTAGVQPQHF,TGTGCCAGCGTTAAGGGGACGGCGGGGGTACAGCCCCAGCATTTT,TRBJ1-5,TRBV28,.,.,15
CASQTDRGRDQAFF,TGTGCCAGCCAAACCGACAGGGGGCGAGACCAAGCTTTCTTT,TRBJ1-1,TRBV2,many,TRBD1,14
CASSFTENYGYTF,TGTGCCAGCAGCTTTACAGAGAACTATGGCTACACCTTC,TRBJ1-2,TRBV7-8,.,.,13
CASSPGTSGGYNEQFF,TGTGCCAGCAGCCCGGGGACTAGCGGGGGCTACAATGAGCAGTTCTTC,TRBJ2-1,TRBV3-1/TRBV3-2,.,TRBD2,16
CASRRADTQYF,TGTGCCAGCAGGCGGGCAGATACGCAGTATTTT,TRBJ2-3,TRBV2,.,.,11
CASSKLRLSTDTQYF,TGTGCCAGCAGTAAACTACGACTCAGCACAGATACGCAGTATTTT,TRBJ2-3,TRBV27,once,.,15
CASSHSGTGSEGYTF,TGTGCCAGCAGCCACTCCGGGACAGGGAGCGAAGGCTACACCTTC,TRBJ1-2,TRBV3-1/TRBV3-2,.,TRBD1,15
CASSPGYRYGYTF,TGTGCCAGCAGTCCAGGGTATCGGTATGGCTACACCTTC,TRBJ1-2,TRBV14,.,.,13
CASTHRPTEAFF,TGTGCCAGCACTCACAGGCCCACTGAAGCTTTCTTT,TRBJ1-1,TRBV2,once,.,12
CASSVVDRRGNSPLHF,TGTGCCAGCAGCGTAGTCGACAGACGGGGGAATTCACCCCTCCACTTT,TRBJ1-6,TRBV9,.,.,16
CASSPLSGSNHEQFF,TGTGCCAGCAGTCCCCTTAGCGGGAGTAACCATGAGCAGTTCTTC,TRBJ2-1,TRBV25-1,.,TRBD2,15
CASSLAGTPAGNQPQHF,TGTGCCAGCAGCTTAGCCGGGACACCGGCTGGCAATCAGCCCCAGCATTTT,TRBJ1-5,TRBV7-8,.,.,17
CASSLSRNTEAFF,TGTGCCAGCAGCTTATCCAGGAACACTGAAGCTTTCTTT,TRBJ1-1,TRBV7-3,.,.,13
CASSLPLQPQHF,TGTGCCAGTAGCCTTCCCTTACAGCCCCAGCATTTT,TRBJ1-5,TRBV19,.,.,12
CATSRIRSKEDEQYF,TGTGCCACCAGCAGGATCAGATCCAAAGAGGACGAGCAGTACTTC,TRBJ2-7,TRBV15,.,.,15
CASMLQGRRSGNTIYF,TGTGCCAGCATGTTACAGGGCAGGAGGTCTGGAAACACCATATATTTT,TRBJ1-3,TRBV28,.,.,16
CASSPRGDRGIYNEQFF,TGCGCCAGCAGCCCGCGGGGGGACAGGGGAATATACAATGAGCAGTTCTTC,TRBJ2-1,TRBV5-1,.,TRBD1,17
CASSQVSRTEAFF,TGTGCCAGCAGCCAAGTATCACGGACTGAAGCTTTCTTT,TRBJ1-1,TRBV3-1/TRBV3-2,.,.,13
CASSPYGRGSTDTQYF,TGTGCCAGCAGTCCATATGGCCGGGGGAGCACAGATACGCAGTATTTT,TRBJ2-3,TRBV28,.,.,16
CASSSHPTYQGDTEAFF,TGCGCCAGCAGTTCCCATCCGACCTACCAGGGCGACACTGAAGCTTTCTTT,TRBJ1-1,TRBV5-1,.,.,17
CASSSGGQGVVNEQYF,TGTGCCAGCAGCTCGGGGGGACAGGGGGTCGTGAACGAGCAGTACTTC,TRBJ2-7,TRBV11-2,once,TRBD1,16
CASSDRPTATGGGTDTQYF,TGTGCCAGCAGTGACCGACCCACAGCCACAGGGGGGGGCACAGATACGCAGTATTTT,TRBJ2-3,TRBV6-1,.,.,19
CASSIRGDYGYTF,TGTGCCAGTAGTATCCGGGGTGATTATGGCTACACCTTC,TRBJ1-2,TRBV19,.,.,13
CASSLDPGTSGTDTQYF,TGTGCCAGCAGCTTAGACCCCGGGACTAGCGGCACAGATACGCAGTATTTT,TRBJ2-3,TRBV7-2,.,TRBD2,17
CASSILPGMNTEAFF,TGTGCCAGTAGTATACTCCCGGGGATGAACACTGAAGCTTTCTTT,TRBJ1-1,TRBV19,.,.,15
CASSLGRTGANVLTF,TGTGCCAGCAGCTTAGGGAGAACTGGGGCCAACGTCCTGACTTTC,TRBJ2-6,TRBV7-3,.,.,15
CASGFVVGDQDTEAFF,TGTGCCAGCGGCTTTGTGGTGGGAGACCAGGACACTGAAGCTTTCTTT,TRBJ1-1,TRBV2,few,.,16
CASSTRGNYYGYTF,TGTGCCAGTAGTACCAGGGGGAATTACTATGGCTACACCTTC,TRBJ1-2,TRBV19,few,TRBD1,14
CASSQGGLAGGGTGELFF,TGTGCCAGCAGCCAAGGGGGACTAGCGGGTGGGGGCACCGGGGAGCTGTTTTTT,TRBJ2-2,TRBV4-2,few,TRBD2,18